Below, 27 T cell receptor beta chains from the same sample are listed, as sequenced in a study of identical twins. TCRdb re-analysed the 5' RACE reads in MiXCR, keeping a single row per CDR3 protein. Of fewer than 250,000 distinct CDR3 sequences in the sample, 6% to 8.5% are singletons; the top ten hold around 5%. The same sample was also studied in work on yellow fever vaccine responses in identical twins.

The sample taken for sequencing was CD8+ T cells sorted from blood. The source of these receptors is a young woman in good health.

The table lists this clonotype with a few counts. The CDR3: CASTAPGSGVYEQYF. The DNA for the CDR3 is TGTGCCAGCACCGCCCCCGGAAGCGGGGTCTACGAGCAGTACTTC. The chain carries TRBV28 and TRBJ2-7; 7 nucleotides line up with TRBD2. V dropped 7 bases and J dropped 3; count of bases not matched to a gene: 12. CDR3 length: 15 amino acids. Looked up from germline, CDR1 is MDHEN and CDR2 is SYDVKM.

This rearrangement joins TRBV27 to TRBJ2-1; 10 bases are a match to TRBD2. This CDR3 region has 16 residues. Germline V gives CDR1 MNHEY, CDR2 SMNVEV (reference sequence). The ends lost 2 bases at V and 2 bases at J; junction bases unmatched: 3. CDR3 amino acids: CASSLLAGVPYNEQFF. The DNA for the CDR3 is TGTGCCAGCAGTTTACTAGCGGGGGTCCCCTACAATGAGCAGTTCTTC.

V gene TRBV7-9 combines with J gene TRBJ2-1, with D maybe TRBD1 (6 bases). Looked up from germline, CDR1 is SEHNR and CDR2 is FQNEAQ (reference sequence). This CDR3 is built from 16 residues. Trimming took off 5 bases at V and 9 bases at J, with 23 bases between the two ends. CDR3 sequence (DNA): TGTGCCAGCAGCGGCGTACAGGGTGGAAGTAACGGTGAGCAGTTCTTC. Residues: CASSGVQGGSNGEQFF.

The chain recombines TRBV7-6 with TRBJ2-1; 13 nucleotides agree with TRBD2. CDR3 size: 17 residues. Germline CDR1 and CDR2: SGHVS and FNYEAQ. V gave up 1 base and J gave up 4 bases; unmatched junction bases: 4. The CDR3 DNA is TGTGCCAGCAGCTTAGACGGACTAGCGGGAGTATACAATGAGCAGTTCTTC. This gives the protein CASSLDGLAGVYNEQFF.

J is TRBJ1-4 and V is TRBV2, with D unresolved. Trimming shortened V by 7 bases and J by 0 bases, and 12 bases separated the two germline ends. The germline V gene encodes CDR1 SNHLY and CDR2 FYNNEI. This CDR3 is built from 15 residues. CDR3: CASIRFTTTNEKLFF. In DNA, the CDR3 is TGTGCCAGCATACGATTCACCACAACTAATGAAAAACTGTTTTTT.

The rearrangement links TRBV4-1 to TRBJ2-5; 10 bases are a match to TRBD1. The ends lost 1 base at V and 3 bases at J; junction bases unmatched: 5. This CDR3 has 16 residues. Germline lookup yields CDR1 MGHRA and CDR2 YSYEKL. The CDR3: CASSQAPGQGKETQYF. The CDR3 DNA sequence: TGCGCCAGCAGCCAAGCACCGGGACAGGGGAAAGAGACCCAGTACTTC.

This clonotype was recorded at least ten times. The chain has TRBV4-1 and TRBJ2-2; TRBD2 matches 7 bases. The germline CDR1 and CDR2 sequences are MGHRA and YSYEKL. The V gene end was trimmed by 4 bases and the J gene end by 7 bases; junction bases not matched to a gene: 6. This CDR3 contains 14 residues. CDR3 protein: CASSPSGEGGELFF. CDR3 sequence (DNA): TGCGCCAGCAGCCCAAGTGGGGAGGGCGGGGAGCTGTTTTTT.

In its sample, this clonotype was seen many times. The chain links TRBV15 to TRBJ2-1; the D call may be TRBD1 or TRBD2 (5 bases each). The ends were cut back, 8 bases at V and 7 bases at J, with 12 bases in the middle. The germline CDR1 and CDR2 sequences are LNHNV and YYDKDF (reference sequence). The CDR3 spans 12 residues. For the CDR3, the DNA is TGTGCCACCGGGGGTTTAAGGAATGAGCAGTTCTTC. As protein: CATGGLRNEQFF.

A few counts support this clonotype. V gene TRBV7-9 combines with J gene TRBJ2-5, with unresolved D. Trimming cost V 0 bases and J 3 bases, with 17 bases left between them. CDR3 length: 17 residues. Germline V gives CDR1 SEHNR, CDR2 FQNEAQ (reference sequence). The CDR3 DNA follows: TGTGCCAGCAGCTTAGCAGGGTTCGGCAGTGATGAAGAGACCCAGTACTTC. It is translated as CASSLAGFGSDEETQYF.

This clonotype was observed a handful of times. The V gene is TRBV6-5, the J gene TRBJ2-3; perhaps TRBD1 as D (6 bases). With 0 bases removed from V and 1 base from J, the gap between germline ends came to 14 bases. Germline assignment: CDR1 MNHEY and CDR2 SVGAGI. This CDR3 region has 17 residues. The CDR3 sequence: CASSYSIRPGGTDTQYF. As DNA, the CDR3 is TGTGCCAGCAGTTACTCGATCCGGCCAGGGGGCACAGATACGCAGTATTTT.

The chain is built from TRBV2 and TRBJ2-7; tentatively, D is TRBD1 or TRBD2 (5 bases each). Trimming cost V 1 base and J 0 bases, with 13 bases left between them. This CDR3 has 16 residues. The germline gives CDR1 SNHLY, CDR2 FYNNEI. DNA of the CDR3: TGTGCCAGCAGTGAAGTTGGGACGGCCTCCTCCTACGAGCAGTACGTC. This translates into CASSEVGTASSYEQYV.

This clonotype was recorded a few times. V gene TRBV29-1 combines with J gene TRBJ2-1, with 15 bases lining up with TRBD2. The CDR3 spans 17 residues. The trim removed 3 bases at V and 0 bases at J, leaving 3 bases unmatched. Germline CDR1 reads SQVTM; CDR2 reads ANQGSEA. In nucleotides, the CDR3 is TGCAGCGTTGACGGACTAGCGGGGGGGGGCTCCTACAATGAGCAGTTCTTC. It encodes CSVDGLAGGGSYNEQFF.

This clonotype appeared many times. The V and J genes are TRBV12-3 or TRBV12-4 and TRBJ1-1; D uncertain. V lost 3 bases and J 7 bases, leaving 6 bases between the germline ends. The CDR3 totals 11 residues. The CDR3 sequence: CASSLLGEAFF. The CDR3 DNA follows: TGTGCCAGCAGTTTGTTGGGTGAAGCTTTCTTT.

In this sample, this clonotype turned up many times. The CDR3 DNA reads as TGTGCCAGCAGTGACTCGATGTGGTATGGCTACACCTTC. Amino acid sequence: CASSDSMWYGYTF. The rearrangement joins TRBV6-4 to TRBJ1-2; D is ambiguous. There are 13 residues in the CDR3. The V and J ends lost 0 bases and 5 bases respectively, with 7 bases between them. Germline CDR1 is MRHNA and CDR2 is SNTAGT.

This clonotype was observed a few times. V is TRBV5-1 and J is TRBJ2-3; TRBD1 agrees at 7 bases. The J call is doubtful: the DNA matches TRBJ1-5 better. This CDR3 contains 17 residues. Germline V gives CDR1 SGHRS, CDR2 YFSETQ. The CDR3 bases are TGCGCCAGCAGCCCTCGGGACAGAACCTACCCCACAGATACGCAGCATTTT. It translates to CASSPRDRTYPTDTQHF.

This clonotype occurred many times. This chain connects TRBV12-3 or TRBV12-4 to TRBJ2-1; D gene unclear. The CDR3 loop spans 15 amino acids. The germline V and J ends were trimmed by 1 base and 0 bases, with 7 bases remaining between them. The CDR3 DNA is TGTGCCAGCAGTTTAGGCATTTACTCCTACAATGAGCAGTTCTTC. Amino acid sequence: CASSLGIYSYNEQFF.

This clonotype turned up a few times. J is TRBJ2-1 and V is TRBV4-2, with D possibly being TRBD1 (6 bases). The germline gives CDR1 LGHNA, CDR2 YNFKEQ. The CDR3 loop spans 14 amino acids. Deletions cut 4 bases from V and 5 bases from J, with 12 bases between. The chain's CDR3 is CASSPPWGHNEQFF. The CDR3 DNA sequence: TGTGCCAGCAGCCCGCCGTGGGGGCACAATGAGCAGTTCTTC.

At least ten counts were recorded for this clonotype. Here the CDR3 reads CASGGQVYEQYF. The CDR3 coding sequence is TGTGCCAGCGGGGGACAGGTCTACGAGCAGTACTTC. The rearrangement uses TRBV2 and TRBJ2-7; 8 positions agree with TRBD1. The CDR3 runs 12 residues. The junction had 3 bases not matched to a gene; V was cut back by 8 bases and J by 3 bases. Germline CDR1 is SNHLY and CDR2 is FYNNEI.

This sequence joins TRBV27 and TRBJ2-1; 7 nucleotides align to TRBD2. Germline CDR1 and CDR2: MNHEY and SMNVEV (reference sequence). V shed 7 bases and J 1 base; nucleotides not matched to a gene: 13. This CDR3 is 17 amino acids long. CDR3 in DNA: TGTGCCAGCAAGTTATGGGCGGGAGATGAATCCTACAATGAGCAGTTCTTC. It codes for CASKLWAGDESYNEQFF.

The V call is TRBV15, the J call TRBJ2-3; D is possibly TRBD2 (5 bases). Germline CDR1 LNHNV, CDR2 YYDKDF (reference sequence). V lost 3 bases to trimming and J lost 2 bases, with 12 bases between them. CDR3 length: 15 amino acids. The CDR3: CATSRTKGYTDTQYF. CDR3 DNA: TGTGCCACCAGCAGGACTAAAGGGTACACAGATACGCAGTATTTT.

Only a few counts were recorded for this clonotype. The rearrangement uses TRBV4-2 and TRBJ2-5; the match to TRBD1 covers 7 bases. The CDR3 length is 16 residues. Germline CDR1 reads LGHNA; CDR2 reads YNFKEQ. V gave up 0 bases and J gave up 4 bases; unmatched junction bases: 8. This CDR3 is CASSQEGRPGGETQYF. The DNA of the CDR3 is TGTGCCAGCAGCCAAGAGGGACGGCCAGGGGGAGAGACCCAGTACTTC.

This clonotype was detected only a few times. This rearrangement joins TRBV9 to TRBJ2-5; D is unclear. Per the germline V gene, CDR1 is SGDLS and CDR2 is YYNGEE. This CDR3 spans 16 amino acids. With 0 bases removed from V and 0 bases from J, the gap between germline ends came to 12 bases. In nucleotides, the CDR3 is TGTGCCAGCAGCGTAGGGGTCAAAGCGTACCAAGAGACCCAGTACTTC. This sequence encodes CASSVGVKAYQETQYF.

This clonotype was picked up many times. The chain is built from TRBV7-9 and TRBJ2-5, with no clear D. CDR1 SEHNR and CDR2 FQNEAQ come from the germline V gene (reference sequence). CDR3 length: 15 residues. The V end lost 5 bases, the J end lost 1 base, and 14 bases lay between the germline ends. DNA for the CDR3: TGTGCCAGCAGCACCTGGACGGACCTCCAAGAGACCCAGTACTTC. Translating it yields CASSTWTDLQETQYF.

The table lists this clonotype with many counts. The J gene is TRBJ1-2, the V gene TRBV20-1; 7 positions match TRBD1. Unmatched junction bases numbered 5, after V lost 3 bases and J lost 7 bases. CDR1 is DFQATT and CDR2 is SNEGSKA in the germline V gene (reference sequence). The CDR3 is 12 residues long. The CDR3 protein is CSASTWDSGYTF. CDR3 nucleotides: TGCAGTGCTAGCACCTGGGACAGTGGCTACACCTTC.

This clonotype was detected only a few times. The rearrangement uses TRBV20-1 and TRBJ2-3; D is unclear. Germline V gene data show CDR1 as DFQATT and CDR2 as SNEGSKA (reference sequence). CDR3 length equals 12 residues. V gave up 4 bases and J gave up 0 bases, with 5 bases separating them. As DNA, the CDR3 is TGCAGTGCTACGATTAGCACAGATACGCAGTATTTT. Protein: CSATISTDTQYF.

This clonotype was counted at least ten times. The chain has TRBV7-9 and TRBJ2-5; 10 nucleotides match TRBD2. The CDR3 is 16 amino acids. Trimming at V came to 4 bases and at J to 1 base, leaving 6 bases not matched to a gene. From germline, CDR1 is SEHNR and CDR2 FQNEAQ (reference sequence). The CDR3 DNA reads TGTGCCAGCAGCTCAAGCACTAGCGGGACCCAAGAGACCCAGTACTTC. As protein: CASSSSTSGTQETQYF.

This clonotype was found a few times. V and J are TRBV9 and TRBJ2-2; maybe TRBD2 (5 bases). This CDR3 contains 15 residues. Trimming took off 4 bases at V and 4 bases at J, with 14 bases between the two ends. The germline V gene has CDR1 SGDLS and CDR2 YYNGEE. DNA of the CDR3: TGTGCCAGCAGCCTTCGACTATTCTCCACCGGGGAGCTGTTTTTT. The encoded protein is CASSLRLFSTGELFF.